The 9 T cell receptor beta chains listed next were all sequenced from one sample in a study of control samples from healthy donors and cancer patients (dated by TCRdb to about 2020). The library was generated by the immunoSEQ multiplex PCR assay. TCRdb took over this immuneACCESS table, retaining in-frame rearrangements with V and J assigned. Such tables are incomplete; in checked studies, under half of the missing clones stem from an unresolved V gene, and the remainder is unexplained. The sample yields about 55,000 clones; approximately 95% were counted once. Around 1% of the sample comes from the top ten. The material sequenced was blood. The receptor source for this set is a woman between 18 and 30 years old in good health.

V usage is TRBV20-1 and J usage is TRBJ2-3; tentatively, D is TRBD1 (5 bases). The germline V and J ends were trimmed by 4 bases and 1 base, with 15 bases remaining between them. Germline V gene sequence: CDR1 DFQATT, CDR2 SNEGSKA (reference sequence). The length of the CDR3 is 15 residues. The CDR3 sequence: CSATDRARGTDTQYF. The CDR3 DNA follows: TGCAGTGCTACTGACAGAGCTCGCGGCACAGATACGCAGTATTTT.

The chain links TRBV11-2 to TRBJ1-2, with D possibly matching TRBD1 (6 bases). Trimming took off 5 bases at V and 5 bases at J, with 18 bases between the two ends. The CDR3 runs to 15 residues. Germline V lookup: CDR1 SGHAT, CDR2 FQNNGV. The chain's CDR3 is CASSRGGRSEYGYTF. Written as DNA, the CDR3 is TGTGCCAGCAGCCGAGGGGGGCGTAGCGAGTATGGCTACACCTTC.

This chain uses TRBV11-2 with TRBJ2-1; 9 bases are shared with TRBD2. V was pared by 1 base and J by 8 bases, with 6 bases of the junction left unmatched. The V gene's germline CDR1 is SGHAT and CDR2 FQNNGV. The CDR3 runs 15 residues. The CDR3 nucleotides read TGTGCCAGCAGCTTAGTGGGGCGGGGGGGGGATGAGCAGTTCTTC. It encodes CASSLVGRGGDEQFF.

V and J are TRBV15 and TRBJ1-1; D uncertain. The V end lost 0 bases, the J end lost 6 bases, and 8 bases lay between the germline ends. Per the germline V gene, CDR1 is LNHNV and CDR2 is YYDKDF (reference sequence). The CDR3 length is 13 residues. The CDR3 DNA reads as TGTGCCACCAGCAGAGATAGGATTTCTGAAGCTTTCTTT. Protein product: CATSRDRISEAFF.

The rearrangement links TRBV6-5 to TRBJ1-6; D unclear. CDR1 is MNHEY, CDR2 SVGAGI, per germline. Trimming cost V 7 bases and J 7 bases, with 14 bases left between them. The CDR3 extends over 14 amino acids. CDR3 coding DNA: TGTGCCAGCACCCCTCTAGGGTCAAATTCACCCCTCCACTTT. It translates to CASTPLGSNSPLHF.

The V gene is TRBV29-1, the J gene TRBJ2-7, with 7 bases fitting TRBD1. Per germline, CDR1 SQVTM and CDR2 ANQGSEA. The J segment lost 7 bases and the V segment lost 6 bases, leaving 6 bases of the junction unmatched. The CDR3 has 11 amino acids. As DNA, the CDR3 is TGCAGCGTCCTGACAGGGTTGGAGCAGTACTTC. The encoded protein is CSVLTGLEQYF.

CDR3 residues: CASSQAEGQGNTEAFF. For the CDR3, the DNA is TGTGCCAGCAGCCAAGCCGAGGGACAGGGTAACACTGAAGCTTTCTTT. V gene TRBV4-2 combines with J gene TRBJ1-1; 9 bases are shared with TRBD1. Germline V lookup: CDR1 LGHNA, CDR2 YNFKEQ. The CDR3 is made up of 16 amino acids. The V and J ends lost 1 base and 2 bases, in that order; junction bases with no gene match: 5.

This chain connects TRBV10-1 to TRBJ1-1; TRBD1 agrees at 9 bases. CDR1 is WNHNN, CDR2 SYGVQD, per germline (reference sequence). Trimming at V came to 2 bases and at J to 8 bases, leaving 9 bases not matched to a gene. This CDR3 is 15 amino acids long. The DNA of the CDR3 is TGCGCCAGCAGTGAGAAGGGACAGGGAAAGTTCGAAGCTTTCTTT. It codes for CASSEKGQGKFEAFF.

This chain links TRBV1 with TRBJ2-7; TRBD1, the D gene given by the table, was not confirmed from the DNA. TRBV1 is annotated as a pseudogene. This CDR3 region has 24 residues. The CDR3 DNA follows: TGCACCAGCAGCCAAGATTCAGCCGTTACCTTGTGCCAGGGACAGGCCCCACTGGGGGACGAGCAGTACTTC. This translates into CTSSQDSAVTLCQGQAPLGDEQYF.